Sequencing of this TCR beta chain was carried out in a study of blood T cell repertoires in COVID-19. In the study overall: Acute and convalescent COVID-19 specimens originated in the United States, Italy and Spain. From T cells, B-cell-depleted T cells, or PBMCs came the material, which was cDNA or gDNA.

Deletions cut 0 bases from V and 0 bases from J, with 10 bases between. Germline lookup yields CDR1 SGDLS and CDR2 YYNGEE. The CDR3 runs 15 residues. Study processing details: Amplification of reference gene primers provided the estimated nucleated cell counts. Sequenced by immunoSEQ multiplex PCR; TCRdb stores in-frame clones only, minus some. V, J and clone size reflect that table, while D and trimming were determined from the DNA. The sample holds approximately 260,000 clones, less than 85% seen once. The TCR sequence derives from a man in his sixties who had recovered from COVID-19. The V gene is TRBV9, the J gene TRBJ2-7, with a tentative D call TRBD2 (6 bases). The source material was peripheral blood. DNA for the CDR3: TGTGCCAGCAGCGTAGAGGGGAGGAGCTCCTACGAGCAGTACTTC. This translates into CASSVEGRSSYEQYF.